The rows below give T cell receptor beta chains drawn from one sample of a study of cytotoxic CD8 clonotypes in ibrutinib-treated CLL. The repertoire was sequenced with immunoSEQ multiplex PCR; TCRdb's copy has only in-frame clones and lacks some. The data hold tens of thousands of clones, with roughly two thirds observed a single time. Sequencing was performed on PBMCs, taken after 12 months of ibrutinib treatment. The source is a human donor with chronic lymphocytic leukemia. The CDR3 runs from the conserved cysteine through the conserved F or W. The D gene is left open where the match is weak. Some rows mark clone size as missing; the rest say once, few, many or name a class of expanded clone.

TRBJ2-3 . TRBV5-1 16 . CASSLVGGPSADTQYF TGCGCCAGCAGCTTGGTCGGGGGCCCCTCGGCGGATACGCAGTATTTT
TRBJ2-7 . TRBV11-2 14 TRBD1 CASSPTTGSYEQYF TGTGCCAGCAGCCCGACGACAGGGTCCTACGAGCAGTACTTC
TRBJ1-2 few TRBV7-8 13 . CASSPDKNYGYTF TGTGCCAGCAGCCCAGACAAGAACTATGGCTACACCTTC
TRBJ1-5 . TRBV7-6 16 . CASRRGTRYSNQPQHF TGTGCCAGCAGACGCGGGACCCGATATAGCAATCAGCCCCAGCATTTT
TRBJ2-2 . TRBV6-5 13 . CASSYSAAGELFF TGTGCCAGCAGTTACTCCGCCGCCGGGGAGCTGTTTTTT
TRBJ2-2 . TRBV27 17 . CASSQDRIRRNTGELFF TGTGCCAGCAGTCAAGACAGGATACGACGGAACACCGGGGAGCTGTTTTTT
TRBJ1-3 few TRBV2 13 . CASTSGTRNTIYF TGTGCCAGCACTTCAGGGACTCGAAACACCATATATTTT
TRBJ2-3 . TRBV30 15 . CAWSEGVGKTDTQYF TGTGCCTGGAGCGAGGGTGTCGGGAAAACAGATACGCAGTATTTT
TRBJ1-4 . TRBV7-8 14 . CASSREATNEKLFF TGTGCCAGCAGCCGGGAGGCAACTAATGAAAAACTGTTTTTT
TRBJ1-2 many TRBV2 13 . CASSLGQNYGYTF TGTGCCAGCAGCCTAGGACAGAACTATGGCTACACCTTC
TRBJ2-3 . TRBV7-2 14 . CASSQQGTGDTQYF TGTGCCAGCAGCCAGCAGGGGACGGGAGATACGCAGTATTTT
TRBJ2-7 . TRBV5-8 14 TRBD1 CASSLWTGIYEQYF TGTGCCAGCAGCCTCTGGACAGGGATCTACGAGCAGTACTTC
TRBJ1-2 . TRBV6-1 14 TRBD1 CASTVRDRGYGYTF TGTGCCAGCACCGTCCGGGACAGGGGATATGGCTACACCTTC
TRBJ2-6 . TRBV30 13 . CAWTVLGANVLTF TGTGCCTGGACAGTATTGGGGGCCAACGTCCTGACTTTC
TRBJ1-2 few TRBV6-5 16 TRBD1 CASSYSGGTGNSGYTF TGTGCCAGCAGTTACTCTGGTGGGACAGGGAATAGTGGCTACACCTTC
TRBJ2-5 . TRBV28 13 . CASSLRRGETQYF TGTGCCAGCAGTTTACGGCGGGGAGAGACCCAGTACTTC
TRBJ1-5 few TRBV18 12 . CASSPTGRGQHF TGTGCCAGCTCACCAACCGGCAGAGGCCAGCATTTT
TRBJ2-3 . TRBV5-6 15 . CASSQRIRPKGTQYF TGTGCCAGCAGCCAAAGAATTCGTCCCAAGGGTACGCAGTATTTT
TRBJ2-5 . TRBV6-5 15 . CASSYLGGGGETQYF TGTGCCAGCAGTTACCTTGGAGGGGGTGGGGAGACCCAGTACTTC
TRBJ1-5 few TRBV30 13 . CAWTIGGDQPQHF TGTGCCTGGACTATCGGGGGCGATCAGCCCCAGCATTTT
TRBJ1-2 . TRBV6-6 16 TRBD1 CASSNDRGPSGYGYTF TGTGCCAGCAGTAATGACAGGGGGCCCTCTGGCTATGGCTACACCTTC
TRBJ1-5 . TRBV5-4 15 TRBD1 CASSPGQGRDQPQHF TGTGCCAGCAGCCCTGGACAGGGGAGGGATCAGCCCCAGCATTTT
TRBJ2-5 . TRBV27 17 . CASRALGVTGGAETQYF TGTGCCAGCAGGGCACTCGGGGTAACTGGGGGGGCGGAGACCCAGTACTTC
TRBJ2-2 . TRBV7-9 14 . CASSPLRNTGELFF TGTGCCAGCAGCCCTCTCAGGAACACCGGGGAGCTGTTTTTT
TRBJ2-1 . TRBV29-1 14 TRBD2 CSVDEGTNYNEQFF TGCAGCGTTGATGAGGGGACTAACTACAATGAGCAGTTCTTC
TRBJ2-7 few TRBV10-3 12 . CAISGGSYEQYF TGTGCCATCAGCGGCGGTTCCTACGAGCAGTACTTC
TRBJ1-2 . TRBV6-5 16 . CASSLFEPGVNYGYTF TGTGCCAGCAGTTTATTCGAACCGGGAGTTAACTATGGCTACACCTTC
TRBJ2-2 once TRBV11-1 14 . CASRPTVDTGELFF TGTGCCAGCAGGCCAACCGTAGACACCGGGGAGCTGTTTTTT
TRBJ2-7 . TRBV28 11 . CASSSEGWAYF TGTGCCAGCAGTTCCGAAGGGTGGGCGTACTTC
TRBJ2-7 few TRBV19 16 TRBD1 CASSSGPGQGSYEQYF TGTGCCAGTAGTTCGGGACCGGGACAGGGCTCCTACGAGCAGTACTTC
TRBJ1-4 . TRBV5-6 17 TRBD1 CASSGGQGRGTNEKLFF TGTGCCAGCAGCGGGGGACAGGGAAGGGGAACTAATGAAAAACTGTTTTTT
TRBJ1-2 . TRBV6-1 15 TRBD1 CASSDRTGGNYGYTF TGTGCCAGCAGTGACCGGACAGGGGGAAACTATGGCTACACCTTC
TRBJ1-6 . TRBV18 15 . CASSPPKGVGSPLHF TGTGCCAGCTCACCACCGAAAGGAGTTGGTTCACCCCTCCACTTT
TRBJ1-5 . TRBV7-2 16 . CASSPASGAPNQPQHF TGTGCCAGCAGCCCTGCGTCAGGGGCCCCCAATCAGCCCCAGCATTTT
TRBJ1-2 . TRBV9 19 TRBD1 CASSVDQRTGGAFSYGYTF TGTGCCAGCAGCGTAGACCAAAGGACAGGGGGCGCGTTTTCCTATGGCTACACCTTC
TRBJ2-5 . TRBV19 16 TRBD2 CASSIVGGGSQETQYF TGTGCCAGTAGTATAGTTGGCGGGGGGTCTCAAGAGACCCAGTACTTC
TRBJ2-7 . TRBV7-2 15 TRBD1 CASSFMTGGLYEQYF TGTGCCAGCAGCTTCATGACAGGGGGTCTCTACGAGCAGTACTTC
TRBJ1-2 once TRBV5-4 14 . CASSLTGSGYGYTF TGTGCCAGCAGCTTGACAGGGTCCGGCTATGGCTACACCTTC
TRBJ2-3 . TRBV5-4 13 . CASTSRVPDTQYF TGTGCCAGCACCTCGAGAGTGCCAGATACGCAGTATTTT
TRBJ1-2 . TRBV7-2 15 . CASRLSGGLGYGYTF TGTGCCAGCAGACTTAGCGGGGGGCTAGGCTATGGCTACACCTTC
TRBJ2-2 . TRBV5-4 15 . CASSMDPRRTGELFF TGTGCCAGCAGCATGGACCCTCGAAGGACCGGGGAGCTGTTTTTT
TRBJ1-1 . TRBV6-5 14 . CASSPYPVNTEAFF TGTGCCAGCAGCCCCTACCCCGTGAACACTGAAGCTTTCTTT
TRBJ2-7 . TRBV5-5 13 TRBD2 CASRPWGGYEQYF TGTGCCAGCCGACCCTGGGGGGGCTACGAGCAGTACTTC
TRBJ2-7 . TRBV28 14 TRBD1 CATLGQGGAYEQYF TGTGCCACCCTAGGACAGGGTGGTGCCTACGAGCAGTACTTC
TRBJ2-2 few TRBV5-4 15 . CASSFPPPITGELFF TGTGCCAGCAGCTTTCCCCCTCCGATCACCGGGGAGCTGTTTTTT
TRBJ2-7 few TRBV4-1 14 . CASSPRQRSYEQYF TGCGCCAGCAGCCCCCGCCAGAGATCCTACGAGCAGTACTTC
TRBJ2-2 once TRBV30 17 TRBD2 CAWNSGGASPNTGELFF TGTGCCTGGAATAGCGGGGGGGCATCCCCGAACACCGGGGAGCTGTTTTTT